The subject of this entry is one T cell receptor (beta chain). This record comes from a study of blood T cell repertoires in COVID-19. Study information: T cells, B-cell-depleted T cells, or PBMCs supplied cDNA or gDNA.

The V and J ends lost 7 bases and 0 bases, in that order; junction bases with no gene match: 5. The CDR3 consists of 14 residues. Looked up from germline, CDR1 is LNHDA and CDR2 is SQIVND (reference sequence). Original data processing: Amplification from reference gene primers served as the basis for estimated nucleated cell counts. TCRdb's table, derived via immunoSEQ multiplex PCR, lists solely in-frame clones and lacks some. The DNA gave D and trimming, while V, J and clone size come from that table. The table records about 100,000 clones, about 89% of them present only once. This chain links TRBV19 with TRBJ1-1; 7 bases are shared with TRBD1. The sequence was obtained from a man in his fifties with active COVID-19. Specimen: peripheral blood. The CDR3 nucleotides read TGTGCCAGTACCTTGGACAGGATGAACACTGAAGCTTTCTTT. This sequence encodes CASTLDRMNTEAFF.